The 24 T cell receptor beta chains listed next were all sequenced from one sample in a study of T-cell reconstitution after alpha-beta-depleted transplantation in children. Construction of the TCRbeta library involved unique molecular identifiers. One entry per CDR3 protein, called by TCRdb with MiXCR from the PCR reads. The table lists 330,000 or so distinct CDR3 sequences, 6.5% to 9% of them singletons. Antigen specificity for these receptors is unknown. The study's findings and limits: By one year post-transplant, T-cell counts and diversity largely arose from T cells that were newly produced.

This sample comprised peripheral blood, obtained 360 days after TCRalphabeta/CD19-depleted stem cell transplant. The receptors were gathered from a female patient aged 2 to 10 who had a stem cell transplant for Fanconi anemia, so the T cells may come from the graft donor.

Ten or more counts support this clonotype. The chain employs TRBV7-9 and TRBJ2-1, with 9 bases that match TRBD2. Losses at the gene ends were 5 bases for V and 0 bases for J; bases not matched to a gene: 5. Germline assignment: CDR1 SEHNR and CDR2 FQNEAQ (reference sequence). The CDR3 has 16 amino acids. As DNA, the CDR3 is TGTGCCAGCAGCGTCGGACTAGCGCTCTCCTACAATGAGCAGTTCTTC. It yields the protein CASSVGLALSYNEQFF. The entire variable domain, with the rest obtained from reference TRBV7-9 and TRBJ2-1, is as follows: DTGVSQNPRHKITKRGQNVTFRCDPISEHNRLYWYRQTLGQGPEFLTYFQNEAQLEKSRLLSDRFSAERPKGSFSTLEIQRTEQGDSAMYLCASSVGLALSYNEQFFGPGTRLTVL.

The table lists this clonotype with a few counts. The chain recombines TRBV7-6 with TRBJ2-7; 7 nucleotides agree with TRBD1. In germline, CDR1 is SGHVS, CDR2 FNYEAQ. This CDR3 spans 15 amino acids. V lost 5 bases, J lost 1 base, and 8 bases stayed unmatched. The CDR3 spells CASSKWTGPSYEQYF. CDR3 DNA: TGTGCCAGCAGCAAATGGACAGGACCGTCCTACGAGCAGTACTTC. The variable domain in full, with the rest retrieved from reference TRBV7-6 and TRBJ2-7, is GAGVSQSPRYKVTKRGQDVALRCDPISGHVSLYWYRQALGQGPEFLTYFNYEAQQDKSGLPNDRFSAERPEGSISTLTIQRTEQRDSAMYRCASSKWTGPSYEQYFGPGTRLTVT.

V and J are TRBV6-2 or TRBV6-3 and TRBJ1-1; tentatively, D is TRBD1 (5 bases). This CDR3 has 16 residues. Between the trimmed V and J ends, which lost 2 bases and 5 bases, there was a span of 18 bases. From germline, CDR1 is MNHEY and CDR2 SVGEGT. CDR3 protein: CASSYQVPGPGTEAFF. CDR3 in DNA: TGTGCCAGCAGTTACCAGGTCCCGGGGCCCGGTACTGAAGCTTTCTTT.

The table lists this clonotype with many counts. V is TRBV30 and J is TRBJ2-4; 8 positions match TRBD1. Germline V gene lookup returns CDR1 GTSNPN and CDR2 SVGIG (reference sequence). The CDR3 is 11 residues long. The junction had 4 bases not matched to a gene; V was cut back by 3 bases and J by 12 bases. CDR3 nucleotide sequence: TGTGCCTGGAGCCAGGGGGCTGATCAGTACTTC. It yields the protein CAWSQGADQYF. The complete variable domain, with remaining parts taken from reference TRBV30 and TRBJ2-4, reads SQTIHQWPATLVQPVGSPLSLECTVEGTSNPNLYWYRQAAGRGLQLLFYSVGIGQISSEVPQNLSASRPQDRQFILSSKKLLLSDSGFYLCAWSQGADQYFGAGTRLSVL.

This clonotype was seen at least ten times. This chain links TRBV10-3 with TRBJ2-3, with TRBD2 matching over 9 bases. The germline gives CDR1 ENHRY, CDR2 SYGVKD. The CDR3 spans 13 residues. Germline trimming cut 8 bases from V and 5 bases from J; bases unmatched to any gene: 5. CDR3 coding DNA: TGTGCCATCCAGGGCGGGAGGGTAGATACGCAGTATTTT. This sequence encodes CAIQGGRVDTQYF.

CDR3 in DNA: TGTGCCAGCAGCCCCCGGTCCAGGGAGACCGGGGAGCTGTTTTTT. It is translated as CASSPRSRETGELFF. This sequence joins TRBV11-2 and TRBJ2-2; D possibly uses TRBD1 or TRBD2 (5 bases each). This CDR3 has 15 residues. In germline, CDR1 is SGHAT, CDR2 FQNNGV. V was trimmed by 5 bases and J by 5 bases, leaving 15 bases between them.

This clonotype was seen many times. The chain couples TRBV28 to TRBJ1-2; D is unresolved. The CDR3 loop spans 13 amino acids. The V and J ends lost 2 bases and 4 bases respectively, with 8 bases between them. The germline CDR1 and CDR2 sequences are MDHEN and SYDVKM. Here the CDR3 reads CASSLPGSYGYTF. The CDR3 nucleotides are TGTGCCAGCAGTTTACCGGGATCCTATGGCTACACCTTC.

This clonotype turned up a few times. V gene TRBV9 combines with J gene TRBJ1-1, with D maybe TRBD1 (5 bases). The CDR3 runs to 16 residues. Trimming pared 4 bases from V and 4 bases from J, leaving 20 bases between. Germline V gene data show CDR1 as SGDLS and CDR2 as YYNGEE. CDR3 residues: CASSPRWAGRGTEAFF. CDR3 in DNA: TGTGCCAGCAGCCCTCGGTGGGCAGGGCGGGGCACTGAAGCTTTCTTT.

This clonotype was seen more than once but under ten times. The CDR3 region is CASSLGLAGDFEQFF. The DNA for the CDR3 is TGTGCCAGCAGCTTAGGACTAGCGGGGGATTTTGAGCAGTTCTTC. V is TRBV7-2 and J is TRBJ2-1, with 12 positions matching TRBD2. Germline trimming cut 1 base from V and 9 bases from J; bases unmatched to any gene: 4. From germline, CDR1 is SGHTA and CDR2 FQGNSA. CDR3 length: 15 amino acids.

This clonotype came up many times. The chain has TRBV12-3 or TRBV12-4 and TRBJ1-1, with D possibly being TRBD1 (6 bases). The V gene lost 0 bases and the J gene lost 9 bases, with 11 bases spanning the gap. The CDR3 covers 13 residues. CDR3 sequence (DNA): TGTGCCAGCAGTTTAGCGGCAGGGGTACAAGCTTTCTTT. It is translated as CASSLAAGVQAFF.

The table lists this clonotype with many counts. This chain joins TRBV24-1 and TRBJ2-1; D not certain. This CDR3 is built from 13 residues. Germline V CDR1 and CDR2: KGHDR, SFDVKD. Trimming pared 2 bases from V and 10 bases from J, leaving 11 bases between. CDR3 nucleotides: TGTGCCACCAGTGATTCGCCTGGTCGGGAGCAGTTCTTC. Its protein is CATSDSPGREQFF.

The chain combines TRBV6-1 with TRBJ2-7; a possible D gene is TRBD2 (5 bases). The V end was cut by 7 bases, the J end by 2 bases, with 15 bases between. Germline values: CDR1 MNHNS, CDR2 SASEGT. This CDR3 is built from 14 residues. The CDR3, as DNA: TGTGCCAGCAAGAGGGTAGCTGTTACCTACGAGCAGTACTTC. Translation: CASKRVAVTYEQYF.

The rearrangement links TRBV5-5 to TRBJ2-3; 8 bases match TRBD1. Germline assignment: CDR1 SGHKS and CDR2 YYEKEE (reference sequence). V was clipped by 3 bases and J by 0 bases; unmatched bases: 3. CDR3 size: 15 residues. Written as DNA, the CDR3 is TGTGCCAGCAGCTCGACAGGGGTTAGCACAGATACGCAGTATTTT. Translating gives CASSSTGVSTDTQYF. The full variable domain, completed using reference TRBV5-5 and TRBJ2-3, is DAGVTQSPTHLIKTRGQQVTLRCSPISGHKSVSWYQQVLGQGPQFIFQYYEKEERGRGNFPDRFSARQFPNYSSELNVNALLLGDSALYLCASSSTGVSTDTQYFGPGTRLTVL.

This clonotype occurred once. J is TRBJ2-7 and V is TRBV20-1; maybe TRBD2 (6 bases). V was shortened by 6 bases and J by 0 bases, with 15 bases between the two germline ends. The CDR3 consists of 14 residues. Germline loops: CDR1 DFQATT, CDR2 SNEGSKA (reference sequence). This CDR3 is CSARGTENSYEQYF. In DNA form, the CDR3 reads TGCAGTGCCCGGGGGACTGAGAACTCCTACGAGCAGTACTTC.

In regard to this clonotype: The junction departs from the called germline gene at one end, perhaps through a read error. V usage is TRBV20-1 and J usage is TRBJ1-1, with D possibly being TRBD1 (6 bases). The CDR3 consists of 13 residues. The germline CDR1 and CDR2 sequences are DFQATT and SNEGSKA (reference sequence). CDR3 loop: CSASQGRWTEDFF. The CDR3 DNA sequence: TGCAGTGCTAGCCAGGGGCGGTGGACTGAAGATTTCTTT.

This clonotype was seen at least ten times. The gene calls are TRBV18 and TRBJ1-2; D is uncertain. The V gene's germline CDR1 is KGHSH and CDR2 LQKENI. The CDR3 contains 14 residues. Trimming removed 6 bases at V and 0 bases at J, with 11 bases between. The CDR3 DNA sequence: TGTGCCAGCTCCCCGTCCGGCGCTAACTATGGCTACACCTTC. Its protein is CASSPSGANYGYTF.

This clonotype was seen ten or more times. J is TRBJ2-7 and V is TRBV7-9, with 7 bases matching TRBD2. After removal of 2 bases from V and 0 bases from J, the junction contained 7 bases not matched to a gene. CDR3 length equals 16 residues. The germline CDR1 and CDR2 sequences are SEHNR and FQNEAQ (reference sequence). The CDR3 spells CASSLSTGTISYEQYF. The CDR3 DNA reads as TGTGCCAGCAGCTTATCCACCGGGACTATCTCCTACGAGCAGTACTTC.

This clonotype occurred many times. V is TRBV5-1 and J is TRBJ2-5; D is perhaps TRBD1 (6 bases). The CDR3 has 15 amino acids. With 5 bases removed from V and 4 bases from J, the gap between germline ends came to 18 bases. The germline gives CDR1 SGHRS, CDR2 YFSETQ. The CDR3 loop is CASRLRQAWGETQYF. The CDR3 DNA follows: TGCGCCAGCAGACTAAGACAGGCCTGGGGAGAGACCCAGTACTTC. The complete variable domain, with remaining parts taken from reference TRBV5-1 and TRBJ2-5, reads KAGVTQTPRYLIKTRGQQVTLSCSPISGHRSVSWYQQTPGQGLQFLFEYFSETQRNKGNFPGRFSGRQFSNSRSEMNVSTLELGDSALYLCASRLRQAWGETQYFGPGTRLLVL.

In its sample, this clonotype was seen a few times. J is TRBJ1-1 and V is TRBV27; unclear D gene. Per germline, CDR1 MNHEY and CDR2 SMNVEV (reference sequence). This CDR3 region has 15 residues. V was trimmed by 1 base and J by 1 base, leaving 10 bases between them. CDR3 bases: TGTGCCAGCAGTTTATTATCGTTGGGGAACACTGAAGCTTTCTTT. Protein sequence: CASSLLSLGNTEAFF.

CDR3 coding DNA: TGTGCCAGCAGCGATTTTTTCCGGGGGGACGGGAATTCACCCCTCCACTTT. This translates into CASSDFFRGDGNSPLHF. The chain couples TRBV5-4 to TRBJ1-6; weak D call: TRBD1 (5 bases). The length of the CDR3 is 17 residues. Trimming stripped 4 bases from V and 7 bases from J, with 21 bases between. Germline V gene data show CDR1 as SGHNT and CDR2 as YYREEE (reference sequence).

CDR3 sequence: CASSRVGAWAQYF. The CDR3 region has the DNA TGTGCCAGCAGTCGCGTGGGGGCCTGGGCGCAGTATTTT. The J gene is TRBJ2-3, the V gene TRBV6-1; TRBD1 is a possible D gene (6 bases). V was trimmed by 5 bases and J by 10 bases, leaving 16 bases between them. The CDR3 has 13 residues. Germline CDR1 reads MNHNS; CDR2 reads SASEGT.

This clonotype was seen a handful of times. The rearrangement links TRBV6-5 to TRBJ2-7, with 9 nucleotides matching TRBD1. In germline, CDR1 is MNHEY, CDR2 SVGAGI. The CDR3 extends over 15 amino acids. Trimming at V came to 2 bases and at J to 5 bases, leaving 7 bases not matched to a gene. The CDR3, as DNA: TGTGCCAGCAGTTACCCGGGACAGGGACACCACGAGCAGTACTTC. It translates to CASSYPGQGHHEQYF.

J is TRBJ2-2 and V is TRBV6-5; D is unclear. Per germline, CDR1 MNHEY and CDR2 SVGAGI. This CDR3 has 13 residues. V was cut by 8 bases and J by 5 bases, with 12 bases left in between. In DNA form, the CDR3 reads TGTGCCAGCGCTCCTATAGGAACCGGGGAGCTGTTTTTT. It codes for CASAPIGTGELFF.

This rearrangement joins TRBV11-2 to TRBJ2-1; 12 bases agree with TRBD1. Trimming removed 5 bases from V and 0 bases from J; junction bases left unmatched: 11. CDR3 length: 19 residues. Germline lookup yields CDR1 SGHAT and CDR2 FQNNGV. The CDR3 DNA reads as TGTGCCAGCAGCATAATCGGGACAGGGGGCCGATTCTCCTACAATGAGCAGTTCTTC. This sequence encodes CASSIIGTGGRFSYNEQFF.